This passage covers 24 T cell receptor beta chains from one sample sequenced in a study of T cell responses to AZD1222 COVID-19 vaccine. Clones were sequenced by immunoSEQ multiplex PCR, and TCRdb holds only the in-frame ones, with some missing. The sample consists of over 140,000 clones, 80% to 95% of them appearing once. The material sequenced was peripheral blood, taken on day 0 of AZD1222 vaccination. All receptors come from an adult in good health.

In its sample, this clone was seen a few times. The J gene is TRBJ1-4, the V gene TRBV18, with TRBD1 identical over 7 bases. Germline values: CDR1 KGHSH, CDR2 LQKENI. The CDR3 has 15 amino acids. V shed 5 bases, J shed 8 bases, and the junction held 11 bases outside the gene matches. The CDR3 bases are TGTGCCAGCTCAACAACCCGGACAGGTCAGGAAAAACTGTTTTTT. This sequence encodes CASSTTRTGQEKLFF.

This sequence joins TRBV12-5 and TRBJ2-5, with TRBD1 matching over 8 bases. The CDR3 sequence is 15 residues long. Germline loops: CDR1 LGHNT, CDR2 FRNRAP. Germline trimming cut 1 base from V and 5 bases from J; bases unmatched to any gene: 6. The CDR3 loop reads CASGLGQGAGETQYF. DNA of the CDR3: TGTGCTAGTGGTTTGGGGCAGGGGGCCGGGGAGACCCAGTACTTC.

This clone was detected only a few times. The V and J genes are TRBV7-8 and TRBJ2-5; no firm D call. CDR1 SGHVS and CDR2 FQNEAQ come from the germline V gene. CDR3 length: 11 amino acids. Trimming took off 4 bases at V and 4 bases at J, with 4 bases between the two ends. The CDR3 sequence: CASSYGETQYF. The CDR3 DNA follows: TGTGCCAGCAGCTACGGAGAGACCCAGTACTTC.

The genes are TRBV5-1 and TRBJ2-2; a weak D match, TRBD1 (6 bases). Germline CDR1 is SGHRS and CDR2 is YFSETQ. The V gene lost 0 bases and the J gene lost 0 bases, with 9 bases spanning the gap. This CDR3 is 16 amino acids long. CDR3 nucleotides: TGCGCCAGCAGCTTGGTTGGGGGCGCGAACACCGGGGAGCTGTTTTTT. It is translated as CASSLVGGANTGELFF.

The V gene is TRBV6-5, the J gene TRBJ1-5; D unresolved. Germline V lookup: CDR1 MNHEY, CDR2 SVGAGI. Between the trimmed V and J ends, which lost 4 bases and 4 bases, there was a span of 11 bases. The CDR3 is made up of 14 amino acids. The CDR3 loop reads CASSSQTSNQPQHF. CDR3 bases: TGTGCCAGCAGTTCTCAAACCTCAAATCAGCCCCAGCATTTT.

The rearrangement uses TRBV4-1 and TRBJ2-3, with 9 nucleotides matching TRBD2. The germline CDR1 and CDR2 sequences are MGHRA and YSYEKL. This CDR3 contains 16 residues. Trimming at V came to 4 bases and at J to 8 bases, leaving 13 bases not matched to a gene. This chain's CDR3 is CASSPGGGRALGTQYF. The CDR3, as DNA: TGCGCCAGCAGCCCAGGAGGCGGGAGGGCCTTGGGTACGCAGTATTTT.

This clone was seen once. This sequence joins TRBV16 and TRBJ2-1; a possible D gene is TRBD1 (5 bases). This CDR3 has 14 amino acids. The V and J ends lost 0 bases and 4 bases respectively, with 7 bases between them. Germline V gene lookup returns CDR1 KGHSY and CDR2 FQNENV. The CDR3 loop is CASSQSGLYNEQFF. The DNA of the CDR3 is TGTGCCAGCAGCCAATCGGGGCTTTACAATGAGCAGTTCTTC.

This chain uses TRBV11-2 with TRBJ2-6; 8 nucleotides line up with TRBD2. Germline values: CDR1 SGHAT, CDR2 FQNNGV. The CDR3 is 17 residues long. The J segment lost 0 bases and the V segment lost 5 bases, leaving 6 bases of the junction unmatched. The CDR3 protein is CASSRRGVGSGANVLTF. CDR3 nucleotide sequence: TGTGCCAGCAGCCGGCGGGGGGTCGGCTCTGGGGCCAACGTCCTGACTTTC.

The rearrangement links TRBV11-2 to TRBJ1-1, with D hard to call. This CDR3 has 14 residues. Germline-derived CDR1 and CDR2 are SGHAT and FQNNGV. The V end lost 1 base, the J end lost 1 base, and 7 bases lay between the germline ends. CDR3 sequence (DNA): TGTGCCAGCAGCTTAGTGGGTGGGAACACTGAAGCTTTCTTT. Its translation is CASSLVGGNTEAFF.

The chain couples TRBV18 to TRBJ1-1; the match to TRBD1 covers 7 bases. CDR1 is KGHSH and CDR2 is LQKENI in the germline V gene. The CDR3 length is 14 residues. V shed 4 bases, J shed 3 bases, and the junction held 5 bases outside the gene matches. For the CDR3, the DNA is TGTGCCAGCTCACGTTTAACAGGGGACACTGAAGCTTTCTTT. It translates to CASSRLTGDTEAFF.

This rearrangement joins TRBV5-1 to TRBJ2-3; possibly TRBD2 for D (5 bases). The CDR3 is 15 residues long. Trimming left V 0 bases short and J 0 bases short, with 8 bases between. Germline values: CDR1 SGHRS, CDR2 YFSETQ. This chain's CDR3 is CASSLDGLSTDTQYF. The CDR3 DNA sequence: TGCGCCAGCAGCTTGGACGGACTCAGCACAGATACGCAGTATTTT.

The chain couples TRBV7-9 to TRBJ2-3; the match to TRBD1 covers 10 bases. V lost 5 bases, J lost 5 bases, and 7 bases stayed unmatched. CDR3 length: 15 residues. In germline, CDR1 is SEHNR, CDR2 FQNEAQ (reference sequence). CDR3 loop: CASSTGDRGKDTQYF. The CDR3 bases are TGTGCCAGCAGCACGGGGGACAGGGGAAAAGATACGCAGTATTTT.

This clone was detected once. V and J are TRBV3-1 (or the pseudogene TRBV3-2) and TRBJ2-7; D may match TRBD1 or TRBD2 (6 bases each). Germline values: CDR1 LGHDT, CDR2 YNNKEL (reference sequence). Trimming left V 2 bases short and J 4 bases short, with 12 bases between. CDR3 length: 14 amino acids. This CDR3 reads CASSQLGGLYEQYF. CDR3 nucleotides: TGTGCCAGCAGCCAACTGGGGGGCTTGTACGAGCAGTACTTC.

The chain uses TRBV11-2 and TRBJ2-7; perhaps TRBD1 as D (6 bases). The CDR3 covers 12 residues. The germline V and J ends were trimmed by 4 bases and 4 bases, with 8 bases remaining between them. From germline, CDR1 is SGHAT and CDR2 FQNNGV. CDR3 sequence reads: CASSSTGYEQYF. CDR3 in DNA: TGTGCCAGCAGCTCAACAGGGTACGAGCAGTACTTC. The complete variable domain, with remaining parts taken from reference TRBV11-2 and TRBJ2-7, reads EAGVAQSPRYKIIEKRQSVAFWCNPISGHATLYWYQQILGQGPKLLIQFQNNGVVDDSQLPKDRFSAERLKGVDSTLKIQPAKLEDSAVYLCASSSTGYEQYFGPGTRLTVT.

This chain uses TRBV15 with TRBJ1-4, with TRBD1 matching 8 bases. Germline CDR1 and CDR2: LNHNV and YYDKDF (reference sequence). CDR3 length equals 14 residues. V shed 1 base, J shed 8 bases, and the junction held 3 bases outside the gene matches. The CDR3 spells CATSRGPGGEKLFF. The DNA of the CDR3 is TGTGCCACCAGCAGAGGTCCAGGGGGCGAAAAACTGTTTTTT.

This chain uses TRBV14 with TRBJ2-7; no firm D call. CDR1 and CDR2 from the germline V gene are SGHDN and FVKESK. V was clipped by 0 bases and J by 3 bases, with 12 bases between them. The CDR3 extends over 15 amino acids. The CDR3 sequence is CASSQDANLHYEQYF. CDR3 DNA: TGTGCCAGCAGCCAAGATGCCAACTTACACTACGAGCAGTACTTC. The whole variable domain, filled in from reference TRBV14 and TRBJ2-7, reads EAGVTQFPSHSVIEKGQTVTLRCDPISGHDNLYWYRRVMGKEIKFLLHFVKESKQDESGMPNNRFLAERTGGTYSTLKVQPAELEDSGVYFCASSQDANLHYEQYFGPGTRLTVT.

The V gene is TRBV19, the J gene TRBJ2-3, with 10 bases matching TRBD2. The CDR3 is 16 amino acids. The germline V gene encodes CDR1 LNHDA and CDR2 SQIVND (reference sequence). With V trimmed by 2 bases and J by 1 base, 3 bases remained unmatched. CDR3 coding DNA: TGTGCCAGTAGTATACACGGACTAGCGGGCACAGATACGCAGTATTTT. Its translation: CASSIHGLAGTDTQYF.

The chain couples TRBV7-9 to TRBJ2-3; 9 bases are a match to TRBD2. Germline V CDR1 and CDR2: SEHNR, FQNEAQ (reference sequence). Trimming cost V 10 bases and J 1 base; bases outside gene matches: 18. CDR3 length equals 18 residues. In DNA, the CDR3 is TGTGCCATCCCCGGGCTAGCGGGACGTATTTGGGGCACAGATACGCAGTATTTT. Its translation is CAIPGLAGRIWGTDTQYF.

Note on this clone: The junction departs from the called germline gene at one end, perhaps through a read error. This chain links TRBV28 with TRBJ2-1; possibly TRBD2 for D (5 bases). Germline-derived CDR1 and CDR2 are MDHEN and SYDVKM. The CDR3 extends over 11 amino acids. Written as DNA, the CDR3 is TGTGCCAGCAGTTTTAAAACTAGTACGCTCTTC. It is translated as CASSFKTSTLF.

CDR3 protein: CASSPLQETQYF. The CDR3, as DNA: TGTGCCAGCAGTCCACTCCAAGAGACCCAGTACTTC. The chain is built from TRBV27 and TRBJ2-5; no firm D call. V was pared by 5 bases and J by 1 base, with 5 bases between. From germline, CDR1 is MNHEY and CDR2 SMNVEV (reference sequence). This CDR3 is 12 amino acids long.

This sequence joins TRBV7-9 and TRBJ1-1, with D uncertain. Trimming removed 5 bases at V and 0 bases at J, with 7 bases between. In germline, CDR1 is SEHNR, CDR2 FQNEAQ (reference sequence). The CDR3 length is 13 residues. This CDR3 reads CASSPELNTEAFF. DNA of the CDR3: TGTGCCAGCAGCCCAGAACTGAACACTGAAGCTTTCTTT.

Notes on this clone: Other DNA sequences in this specimen translate into the identical CDR3. The rearrangement links TRBV5-4 to TRBJ1-1; no definite D call. V lost 4 bases and J lost 4, with 8 bases in between. The CDR3 is 12 amino acids. In germline, CDR1 is SGHNT, CDR2 YYREEE (reference sequence). The CDR3 loop reads CASSHEVTEAFF. CDR3 DNA sequence: TGTGCCAGCAGCCACGAGGTCACTGAAGCTTTCTTT.

The V and J genes are TRBV28 and TRBJ2-2; a possible D gene is TRBD1 (6 bases). The V end lost 5 bases, the J end lost 0 bases, and 13 bases lay between the germline ends. Germline assignment: CDR1 MDHEN and CDR2 SYDVKM. This CDR3 is 16 amino acids long. The chain's CDR3 is CASSPQDSSNTGELFF. The CDR3 nucleotides read TGTGCCAGCAGTCCCCAGGACAGCTCGAACACCGGGGAGCTGTTTTTT. The full variable domain, completed using reference TRBV28 and TRBJ2-2, is DVKVTQSSRYLVKRTGEKVFLECVQDMDHENMFWYRQDPGLGLRLIYFSYDVKMKEKGDIPEGYSVSREKKERFSLILESASTNQTSMYLCASSPQDSSNTGELFFGEGSRLTVL.

The genes are TRBV19 and TRBJ1-2; D is ambiguous. V shed 3 bases and J shed 4 bases, with 6 bases lying between them. The CDR3 sequence is 12 residues long. Germline CDR1 and CDR2: LNHDA and SQIVND (reference sequence). CDR3 sequence reads: CASSMEGYGYTF. The CDR3 nucleotides are TGTGCCAGTAGTATGGAGGGCTATGGCTACACCTTC.